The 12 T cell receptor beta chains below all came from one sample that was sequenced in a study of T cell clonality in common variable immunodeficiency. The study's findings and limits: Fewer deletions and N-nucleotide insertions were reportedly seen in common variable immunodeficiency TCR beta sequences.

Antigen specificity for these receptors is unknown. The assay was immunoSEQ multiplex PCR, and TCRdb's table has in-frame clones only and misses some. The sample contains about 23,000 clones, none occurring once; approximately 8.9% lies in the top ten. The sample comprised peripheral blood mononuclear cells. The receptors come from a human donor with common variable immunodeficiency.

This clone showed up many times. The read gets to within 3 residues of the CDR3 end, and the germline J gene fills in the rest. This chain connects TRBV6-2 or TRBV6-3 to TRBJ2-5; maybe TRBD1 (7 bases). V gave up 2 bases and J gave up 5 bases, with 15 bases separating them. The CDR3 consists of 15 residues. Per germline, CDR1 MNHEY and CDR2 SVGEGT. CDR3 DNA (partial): TGTGCCAGCAGTTACCCCCGGGCAGGGGGGGAGACC. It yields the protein CASSYPRAGGET. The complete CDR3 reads CASSYPRAGGETQYF.

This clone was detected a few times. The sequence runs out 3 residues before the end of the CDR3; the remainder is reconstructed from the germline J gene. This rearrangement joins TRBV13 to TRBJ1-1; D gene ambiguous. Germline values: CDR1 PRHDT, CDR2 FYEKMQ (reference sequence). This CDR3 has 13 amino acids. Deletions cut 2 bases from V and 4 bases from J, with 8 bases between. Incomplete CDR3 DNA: TGTGCCAGCAGCTTAACAGATGGCACTGAA. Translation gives CASSLTDGTE. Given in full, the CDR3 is CASSLTDGTEAFF.

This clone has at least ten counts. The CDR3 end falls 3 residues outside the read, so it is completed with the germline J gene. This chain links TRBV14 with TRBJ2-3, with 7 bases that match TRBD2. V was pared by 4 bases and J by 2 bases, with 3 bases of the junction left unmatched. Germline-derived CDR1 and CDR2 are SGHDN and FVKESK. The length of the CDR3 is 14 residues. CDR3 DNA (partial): TGTGCCAGCAGCCTTGGGGACTACACAGATACG. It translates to CASSLGDYTDT. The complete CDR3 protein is CASSLGDYTDTQYF.

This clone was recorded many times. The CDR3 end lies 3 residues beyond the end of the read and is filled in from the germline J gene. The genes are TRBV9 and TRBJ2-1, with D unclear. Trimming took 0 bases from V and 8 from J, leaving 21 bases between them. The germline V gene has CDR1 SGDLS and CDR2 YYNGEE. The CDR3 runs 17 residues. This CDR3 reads CASSVGATAGVSHEQFF. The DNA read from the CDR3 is TGTGCCAGCAGCGTAGGGGCCACAGCCGGCGTCTCGCATGAG.

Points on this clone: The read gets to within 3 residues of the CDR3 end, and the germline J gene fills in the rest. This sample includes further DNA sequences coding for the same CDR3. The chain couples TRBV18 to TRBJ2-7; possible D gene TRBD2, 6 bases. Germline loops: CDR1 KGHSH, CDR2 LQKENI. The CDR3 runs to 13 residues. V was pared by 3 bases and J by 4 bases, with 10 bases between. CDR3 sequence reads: CASSPLGLYEQYF. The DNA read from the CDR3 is TGTGCCAGCTCACCTCTGGGACTGTACGAG.

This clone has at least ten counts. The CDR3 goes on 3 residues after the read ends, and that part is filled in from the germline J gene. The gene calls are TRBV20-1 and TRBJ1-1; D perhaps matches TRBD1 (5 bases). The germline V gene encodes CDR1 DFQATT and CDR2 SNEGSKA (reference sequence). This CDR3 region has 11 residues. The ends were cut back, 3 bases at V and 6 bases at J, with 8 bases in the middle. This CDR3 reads CSASKTAEAFF. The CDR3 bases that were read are TGCAGTGCTAGTAAGACAGCTGAA.

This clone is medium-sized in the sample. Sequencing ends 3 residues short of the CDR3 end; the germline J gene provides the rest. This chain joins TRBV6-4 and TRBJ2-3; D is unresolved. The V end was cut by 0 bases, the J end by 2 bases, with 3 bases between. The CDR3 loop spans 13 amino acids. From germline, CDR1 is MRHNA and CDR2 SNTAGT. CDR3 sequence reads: CASSDSATDTQYF. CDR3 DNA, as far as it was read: TGTGCCAGCAGTGACTCGGCCACAGATACG.

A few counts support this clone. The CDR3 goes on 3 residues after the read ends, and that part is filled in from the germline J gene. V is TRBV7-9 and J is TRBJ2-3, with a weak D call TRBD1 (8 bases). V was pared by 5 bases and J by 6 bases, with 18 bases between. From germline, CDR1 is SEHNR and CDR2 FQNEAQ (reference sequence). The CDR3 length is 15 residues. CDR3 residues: CASSGAQGGMDTQYF. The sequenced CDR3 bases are TGTGCCAGCAGCGGCGCACAGGGGGGGATGGATACG.

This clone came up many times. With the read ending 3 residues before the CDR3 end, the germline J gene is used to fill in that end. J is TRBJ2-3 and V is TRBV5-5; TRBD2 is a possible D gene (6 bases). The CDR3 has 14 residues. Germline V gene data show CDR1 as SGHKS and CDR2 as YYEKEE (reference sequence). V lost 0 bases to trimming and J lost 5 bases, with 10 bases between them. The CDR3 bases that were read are TGTGCCAGCAGCTTGGGCGGGGTTGGAGATACG. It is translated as CASSLGGVGDT. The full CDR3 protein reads CASSLGGVGDTQYF. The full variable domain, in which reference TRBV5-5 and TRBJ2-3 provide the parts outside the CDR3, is DAGVTQSPTHLIKTRGQQVTLRCSPISGHKSVSWYQQVLGQGPQFIFQYYEKEERGRGNFPDRFSARQFPNYSSELNVNALLLGDSALYLCASSLGGVGDTQYFGPGTRLTVL.

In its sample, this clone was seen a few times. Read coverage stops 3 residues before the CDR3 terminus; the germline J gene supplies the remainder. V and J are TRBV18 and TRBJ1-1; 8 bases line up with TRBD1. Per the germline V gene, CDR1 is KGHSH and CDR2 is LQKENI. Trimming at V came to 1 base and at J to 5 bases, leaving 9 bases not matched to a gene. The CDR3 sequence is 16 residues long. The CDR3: CASSPLGQGIRTEAFF. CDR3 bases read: TGTGCCAGCTCACCACTCGGACAGGGAATAAGGACTGAA.

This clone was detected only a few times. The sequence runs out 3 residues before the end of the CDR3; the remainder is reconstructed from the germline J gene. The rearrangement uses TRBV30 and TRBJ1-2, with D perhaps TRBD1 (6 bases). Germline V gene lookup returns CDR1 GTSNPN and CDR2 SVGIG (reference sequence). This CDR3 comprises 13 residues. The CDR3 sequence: CAWRWGLMGGYTF. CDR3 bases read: TGTGCCTGGAGGTGGGGGCTAATGGGAGGC. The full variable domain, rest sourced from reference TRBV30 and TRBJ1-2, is SQTIHQWPATLVQPVGSPLSLECTVEGTSNPNLYWYRQAAGRGLQLLFYSVGIGQISSEVPQNLSASRPQDRQFILSSKKLLLSDSGFYLCAWRWGLMGGYTFGSGTRLTVV.

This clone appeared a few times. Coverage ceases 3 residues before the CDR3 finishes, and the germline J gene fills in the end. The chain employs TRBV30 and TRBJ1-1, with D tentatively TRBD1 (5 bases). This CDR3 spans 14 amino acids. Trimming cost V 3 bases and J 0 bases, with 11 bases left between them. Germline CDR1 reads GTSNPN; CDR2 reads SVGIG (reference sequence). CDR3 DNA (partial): TGTGCCTGGAGGTGGGGCAGCTTGAACACTGAA. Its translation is CAWRWGSLNTE. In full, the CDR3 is CAWRWGSLNTEAFF.